Listed here are 31 T cell receptor beta chains from one sample, sequenced in a study of shared clonotypes between healthy human individuals. Measured with immunoSEQ multiplex PCR; TCRdb has only the in-frame clones, and not every one. The table shows hundreds of thousands of clones, with about 74% occurring only once. The sample comprised memory CD4+ T cells sorted from blood. Documented subset: CD45RA-negative fraction. These receptors were taken from a woman in her thirties in good health.

As concerns this clone: The same CDR3 arises from other DNA sequences in this sample as well. The chain couples TRBV5-1 to TRBJ1-1; D is perhaps TRBD1 (6 bases). The CDR3 length is 13 residues. Trimming stripped 2 bases from V and 1 base from J, with 6 bases between. Germline V gives CDR1 SGHRS, CDR2 YFSETQ. The CDR3 loop is CASSLQGNTEAFF. CDR3 bases: TGCGCCAGCAGCTTACAGGGGAACACTGAAGCTTTCTTT.

With respect to this clone: The sample has other DNA sequences that encode this CDR3 too. The chain links TRBV6-6 to TRBJ2-1; D ambiguous. Germline CDR1 MNHNY, CDR2 SVGAGI (reference sequence). The CDR3 is 12 amino acids. The V gene lost 0 bases and the J gene lost 5 bases, with 2 bases spanning the gap. The CDR3 DNA reads as TGTGCCAGCAGTTACTCGAACAATGAGCAGTTCTTC. Its translation is CASSYSNNEQFF.

In its sample, this clone was seen once. J is TRBJ2-7 and V is TRBV7-2, with 8 bases fitting TRBD2. Per the germline V gene, CDR1 is SGHTA and CDR2 is FQGNSA. This CDR3 is 15 amino acids long. After removal of 3 bases from V and 0 bases from J, the junction contained 4 bases not matched to a gene. The CDR3 bases are TGTGCCAGCAGCTTTCCCGGGACTAGCTCCTACGAGCAGTACTTC. Its translation: CASSFPGTSSYEQYF.

The chain is built from TRBV5-8 and TRBJ2-4; 8 bases fit TRBD2. The CDR3 runs 17 residues. V trimming: 2 bases; J trimming: 6 bases; junction bases outside the gene matches: 13. CDR1 SGHTS and CDR2 YDEGEE come from the germline V gene. The CDR3 coding sequence is TGTGCCAGCAGCTTCCGCTACTCTGCGGGAGGTGTAAACATTCAGTACTTC. It specifies CASSFRYSAGGVNIQYF.

This chain links TRBV11-2 with TRBJ1-2; D is perhaps TRBD1 (5 bases). Trimming removed 0 bases from V and 7 bases from J, with 15 bases in between. This CDR3 has 15 amino acids. Per germline, CDR1 SGHAT and CDR2 FQNNGV. Written as DNA, the CDR3 is TGTGCCAGCAGCTTAGATCGGGACCGCGGGGGTGGCTACACCTTC. Amino acid sequence: CASSLDRDRGGGYTF.

Turning to this clone: Different DNA sequences within this sample yield the same CDR3. This chain links TRBV6-1 with TRBJ2-5; tentatively, D is TRBD1 (5 bases). Trimming took 2 bases from V and 3 from J, leaving 7 bases between them. The germline V gene encodes CDR1 MNHNS and CDR2 SASEGT. CDR3 length: 13 amino acids. In DNA form, the CDR3 reads TGTGCCAGCAGTGAATGGGGCGAAGAGACCCAGTACTTC. It translates to CASSEWGEETQYF.

The V gene is TRBV6-1, the J gene TRBJ2-5; D is possibly TRBD2 (5 bases). The CDR3 length is 11 residues. Germline CDR1 reads MNHNS; CDR2 reads SASEGT. V was cut by 5 bases and J by 5 bases, with 6 bases left in between. In DNA form, the CDR3 reads TGTGCCAGCAGTACGGGGGAGACCCAGTACTTC. It encodes CASSTGETQYF.

This clone was counted between two and nine times. The chain carries TRBV6-6 and TRBJ2-2; D not resolved. CDR1 and CDR2 (germline): MNHNY, SVGAGI (reference sequence). CDR3 length: 14 residues. V lost 6 bases and J lost 0, with 8 bases in between. CDR3 DNA: TGTGCCAGCAGGAGAAACGCGAACACCGGGGAGCTGTTTTTT. Protein sequence: CASRRNANTGELFF.

Of note for this clone: A read error may be the cause here, since a much bigger clone is one base away. The CDR3 reads CASRGHMNTEAFF. In nucleotides, the CDR3 is TGTGCCAGCAGGGGACATATGAACACTGAAGCTTTCTTT. The chain uses TRBV6-5 and TRBJ1-1, with a tentative D call TRBD1 (6 bases). Per the germline V gene, CDR1 is MNHEY and CDR2 is SVGAGI. With 6 bases removed from V and 0 bases from J, the gap between germline ends came to 8 bases. The CDR3 consists of 13 residues.

This clone was recorded only once. Given a far larger clone just one base away, this is likely a sequencing read error. The chain employs TRBV4-2 and TRBJ1-5, with 7 bases fitting TRBD1. V lost 1 base to trimming and J lost 4 bases; unmatched junction nucleotides: 13. The germline V gene has CDR1 LGHNA and CDR2 YNFKEQ. The CDR3 has 18 amino acids. CDR3 bases: TGTGCCAGCAGCCAAGTCCGACTCGGGACAGAAACAAATCAGCCCCAGCATTTT. Translated, it gives CASSQVRLGTETNQPQHF.

This clone was counted only a few times. This chain uses TRBV28 with TRBJ1-4; a possible D gene is TRBD1 (5 bases). The CDR3 runs to 14 residues. Trimming pared 3 bases from V and 6 bases from J, leaving 11 bases between. CDR1 is MDHEN, CDR2 SYDVKM, per germline. CDR3 in DNA: TGTGCCAGCAGTTTGGGACGGCGTTATGAAAAACTGTTTTTT. It specifies CASSLGRRYEKLFF.

This sequence joins TRBV25-1 and TRBJ2-7; D perhaps matches TRBD1 (8 bases). The CDR3 extends over 13 amino acids. The ends were cut back, 7 bases at V and 5 bases at J, with 15 bases in the middle. CDR1 and CDR2 (germline): MGHDK, SYGVNS. CDR3 nucleotide sequence: TGTGCCAGCATTGGACAGGGAGGGGACGAGCAGTACTTC. Translated, it gives CASIGQGGDEQYF.

The chain employs TRBV28 and TRBJ2-7, with D perhaps matching TRBD1 (6 bases). Germline lookup yields CDR1 MDHEN and CDR2 SYDVKM. The V end was cut by 8 bases, the J end by 0 bases, with 8 bases between. The CDR3 sequence is 12 residues long. DNA of the CDR3: TGTGCCAGCGGACAGAGCTCCTACGAGCAGTACTTC. Protein product: CASGQSSYEQYF.

V and J are TRBV7-2 and TRBJ1-4; D uncertain. This CDR3 is 12 amino acids long. The germline V gene encodes CDR1 SGHTA and CDR2 FQGNSA. V shed 1 base and J shed 10 bases, with 7 bases lying between them. CDR3 DNA: TGTGCCAGCAGCTTAGATAATATAAAACTGTTTTTT. The encoded protein is CASSLDNIKLFF.

This chain links TRBV29-1 with TRBJ1-2; D call uncertain. V was clipped by 4 bases and J by 8 bases, with 17 bases between them. Germline V CDR1 and CDR2: SQVTM, ANQGSEA. CDR3 length: 13 residues. The CDR3 nucleotides are TGCAGCGTTGTGGCAGGCCTACTAGAGGGCTACACCTTC. It translates to CSVVAGLLEGYTF.

Regarding this clone: Other DNA sequences within the sample encode an identical CDR3. The V gene is TRBV5-1, the J gene TRBJ2-1; D perhaps matches TRBD2 (6 bases). There are 15 residues in the CDR3. CDR1 and CDR2 (germline): SGHRS, YFSETQ. The ends were cut back, 3 bases at V and 0 bases at J, with 10 bases in the middle. The CDR3: CASSSDSGSYNEQFF. The CDR3 DNA reads TGCGCCAGCAGCTCGGATAGCGGCTCCTACAATGAGCAGTTCTTC.

This rearrangement joins TRBV11-2 to TRBJ1-2; D not certain. Germline V gene data show CDR1 as SGHAT and CDR2 as FQNNGV. Deletions cut 1 base from V and 6 bases from J, with 21 bases between. CDR3 length: 17 residues. CDR3 amino acids: CASSLVGFSERPHGYTF. The CDR3 DNA follows: TGTGCCAGCAGCTTAGTCGGCTTTAGTGAGCGCCCCCATGGCTACACCTTC.

This chain links TRBV5-1 with TRBJ2-2; D possibly matches TRBD1 or TRBD2 (5 bases each). The CDR3 spans 14 residues. V was pared by 3 bases and J by 3 bases, with 9 bases between. CDR1 and CDR2 (germline): SGHRS, YFSETQ. The DNA for the CDR3 is TGCGCCAGCAGCTCCGGGACCTACACCGGGGAGCTGTTTTTT. This codes for CASSSGTYTGELFF. The variable domain in full, with the rest retrieved from reference TRBV5-1 and TRBJ2-2, is KAGVTQTPRYLIKTRGQQVTLSCSPISGHRSVSWYQQTPGQGLQFLFEYFSETQRNKGNFPGRFSGRQFSNSRSEMNVSTLELGDSALYLCASSSGTYTGELFFGEGSRLTVL.

A word on this clone: The junction departs from germline at one end; a sequencing error may be responsible. Written as DNA, the CDR3 is TGTGCCAGCAGCCTAGGGACAACCGGGACTAGCGGGAAATACGGGCAGTACTTC. Translated, it gives CASSLGTTGTSGKYGQYF. The gene calls are TRBV5-4 and TRBJ2-7, with 13 positions matching TRBD2. The CDR3 has 18 amino acids. The germline V gene has CDR1 SGHNT and CDR2 YYREEE (reference sequence).

The gene calls are TRBV30 and TRBJ2-1; D remains ambiguous. V lost 0 bases, J lost 15 bases, and 15 bases lay in between. Germline-derived CDR1 and CDR2 are GTSNPN and SVGIG (reference sequence). The CDR3 extends over 12 amino acids. The CDR3 nucleotides are TGTGCCTGGAGTGTACTCAGAGGATTGCGGTTCTTC. Protein sequence: CAWSVLRGLRFF.

This chain links TRBV10-1 with TRBJ2-3, with 8 bases matching TRBD2. CDR3 size: 15 residues. V was pared by 6 bases and J by 2 bases, with 7 bases of the junction left unmatched. CDR1 WNHNN and CDR2 SYGVQD come from the germline V gene (reference sequence). The CDR3 is CASRPSGSVTDTQYF. DNA for the CDR3: TGCGCCAGCAGACCCAGCGGGAGTGTCACAGATACGCAGTATTTT.

The rearrangement joins TRBV15 to TRBJ2-7, with D possibly TRBD2 on 6 matching bases. This CDR3 region has 16 residues. Trimming removed 1 base at V and 0 bases at J, with 13 bases between. In germline, CDR1 is LNHNV, CDR2 YYDKDF (reference sequence). The CDR3 DNA sequence: TGTGCCACCAGCAGAGTCCCGGGGAGGCTCTCCTACGAGCAGTACTTC. As protein: CATSRVPGRLSYEQYF. The entire variable domain, with the rest obtained from reference TRBV15 and TRBJ2-7, is as follows: DAMVIQNPRYQVTQFGKPVTLSCSQTLNHNVMYWYQQKSSQAPKLLFHYYDKDFNNEADTPDNFQSRRPNTSFCFLDIRSPGLGDTAMYLCATSRVPGRLSYEQYFGPGTRLTVT.

This clone was observed once. The J gene is TRBJ2-1, the V gene TRBV7-9; D may be TRBD2 (6 bases). Trimming shortened V by 8 bases and J by 5 bases, and 13 bases separated the two germline ends. The germline CDR1 and CDR2 sequences are SEHNR and FQNEAQ (reference sequence). The CDR3 is 13 amino acids. The CDR3 here is CASGGRRDNEQFF. For the CDR3, the DNA is TGTGCCAGCGGAGGGAGGAGGGACAATGAGCAGTTCTTC.

In DNA form, the CDR3 reads TGTGCCAGCCGACTGACGGCAGGGGGAGGTCAGCCCCAGCATTTT. This gives the protein CASRLTAGGGQPQHF. The rearrangement links TRBV27 to TRBJ1-5, with TRBD1 matching 7 bases. In germline, CDR1 is MNHEY, CDR2 SMNVEV (reference sequence). Germline trimming cut 8 bases from V and 6 bases from J; bases unmatched to any gene: 13. The CDR3 runs to 15 residues.

V and J are TRBV18 and TRBJ2-1; 9 nucleotides agree with TRBD2. The CDR3 is 15 residues long. V shed 2 bases and J 6 bases; nucleotides not matched to a gene: 5. The germline V gene has CDR1 KGHSH and CDR2 LQKENI. CDR3 DNA: TGTGCCAGCTCACCAACAATAGCGGGGGCCAATGAGCAGTTCTTC. Its translation is CASSPTIAGANEQFF.

The rearrangement uses TRBV6-1 and TRBJ2-1; TRBD2 is a possible D gene (5 bases). The germline CDR1 and CDR2 sequences are MNHNS and SASEGT. The CDR3 is made up of 15 amino acids. V was shortened by 5 bases and J by 1 base, with 12 bases between the two germline ends. In nucleotides, the CDR3 is TGTGCCAGCAGTACTCCGGGGAGATCCTACAATGAGCAGTTCTTC. Translating gives CASSTPGRSYNEQFF.

This clone was counted a single time. CDR3 nucleotide sequence: TGCGCCAGCAACCCCAAACGAACAGATACGCAGTATTTT. Translating gives CASNPKRTDTQYF. V and J are TRBV23-1 and TRBJ2-3; D is unclear. TRBV23-1 is placed among ORFs of uncertain function. The CDR3 totals 13 residues. V dropped 7 bases and J dropped 3 bases, with 11 bases sitting between them.

The gene calls are TRBV5-1 and TRBJ2-5, with D hard to call. Germline assignment: CDR1 SGHRS and CDR2 YFSETQ. There are 13 residues in the CDR3. The V gene lost 3 bases and the J gene lost 5 bases, with 11 bases spanning the gap. The CDR3 region is CASSSTLRETQYF. The CDR3 DNA sequence: TGCGCCAGCAGCTCAACCCTCCGTGAGACCCAGTACTTC.

The V gene is TRBV7-9, the J gene TRBJ2-3; D is undetermined. V shed 2 bases and J shed 0 bases, with 9 bases lying between them. CDR3 length: 15 residues. In germline, CDR1 is SEHNR, CDR2 FQNEAQ (reference sequence). The CDR3 nucleotides are TGTGCCAGCAGCTTATCAGTGGCTAGCACAGATACGCAGTATTTT. Translation: CASSLSVASTDTQYF.

The chain combines TRBV5-1 with TRBJ1-1; D is uncertain. The CDR3 is made up of 13 amino acids. CDR1 is SGHRS, CDR2 YFSETQ, per germline. V was pared by 2 bases and J by 0 bases, with 5 bases between. As DNA, the CDR3 is TGCGCCAGCAGCTTCAGAGTGAACACTGAAGCTTTCTTT. It encodes CASSFRVNTEAFF.

The J gene is TRBJ1-2, the V gene TRBV19; 10 bases line up with TRBD1. Germline lookup yields CDR1 LNHDA and CDR2 SQIVND (reference sequence). V trimming: 6 bases; J trimming: 7 bases; junction bases outside the gene matches: 11. This CDR3 is 15 amino acids long. The CDR3 DNA reads TGTGCCAGTAGCGGACCGGGACAGGGGATTCGTGGCTACACCTTC. Amino acid sequence: CASSGPGQGIRGYTF.